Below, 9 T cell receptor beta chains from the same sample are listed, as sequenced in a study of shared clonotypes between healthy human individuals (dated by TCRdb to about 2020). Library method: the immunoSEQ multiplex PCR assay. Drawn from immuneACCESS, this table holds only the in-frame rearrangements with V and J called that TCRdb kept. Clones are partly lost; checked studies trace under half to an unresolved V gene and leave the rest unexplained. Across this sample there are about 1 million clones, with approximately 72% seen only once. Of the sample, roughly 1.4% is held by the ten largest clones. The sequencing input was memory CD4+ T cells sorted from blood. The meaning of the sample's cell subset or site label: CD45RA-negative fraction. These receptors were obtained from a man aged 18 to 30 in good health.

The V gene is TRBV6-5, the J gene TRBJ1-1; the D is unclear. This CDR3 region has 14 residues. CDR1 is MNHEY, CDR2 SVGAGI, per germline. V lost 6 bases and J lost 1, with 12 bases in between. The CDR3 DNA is TGTGCCAGCAGACTAAGGACGGGGAACACTGAAGCTTTCTTT. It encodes CASRLRTGNTEAFF.

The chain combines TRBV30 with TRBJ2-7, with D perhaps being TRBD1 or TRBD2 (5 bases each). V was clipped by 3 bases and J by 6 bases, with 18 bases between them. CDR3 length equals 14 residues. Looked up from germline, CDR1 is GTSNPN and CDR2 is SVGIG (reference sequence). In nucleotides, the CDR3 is TGTGCCTGGAGGAGAAAAGGGACCGCCCCCGAGCAGTACTTC. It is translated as CAWRRKGTAPEQYF.

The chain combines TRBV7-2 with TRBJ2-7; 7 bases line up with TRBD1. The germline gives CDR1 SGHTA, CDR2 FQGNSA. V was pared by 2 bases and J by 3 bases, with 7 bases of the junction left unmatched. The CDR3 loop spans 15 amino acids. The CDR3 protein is CASSLIAQGYYEQYF. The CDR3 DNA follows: TGTGCCAGCAGCTTAATAGCACAGGGGTACTACGAGCAGTACTTC. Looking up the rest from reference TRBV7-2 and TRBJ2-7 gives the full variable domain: GAGVSQSPSNKVTEKGKDVELRCDPISGHTALYWYRQSLGQGLEFLIYFQGNSAPDKSGLPSDRFSAERTGGSVSTLTIQRTQQEDSAVYLCASSLIAQGYYEQYFGPGTRLTVT.

The CDR3, as DNA: TGTGCCAGCAGCTTGTACGGGGGGTCAGATAATTCACCCCTCCACTTT. Its translation is CASSLYGGSDNSPLHF. The chain has TRBV5-6 and TRBJ1-6, with a tentative D call TRBD1 (5 bases). With 1 base removed from V and 5 bases from J, the gap between germline ends came to 13 bases. Germline CDR1 and CDR2: SGHDT and YYEEEE. The CDR3 runs 16 residues.

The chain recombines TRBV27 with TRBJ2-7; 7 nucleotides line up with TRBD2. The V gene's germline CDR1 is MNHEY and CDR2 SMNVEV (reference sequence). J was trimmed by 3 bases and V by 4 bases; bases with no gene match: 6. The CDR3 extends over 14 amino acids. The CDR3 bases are TGTGCCAGCAGTTCCCGCCCGGGAGGCTACGAGCAGTACTTC. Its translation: CASSSRPGGYEQYF.

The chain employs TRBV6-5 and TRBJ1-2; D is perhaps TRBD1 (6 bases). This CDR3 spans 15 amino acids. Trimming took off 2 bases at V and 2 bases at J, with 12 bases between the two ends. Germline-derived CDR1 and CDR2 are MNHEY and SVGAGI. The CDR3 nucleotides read TGTGCCAGCAGTTACGGGGGGGGGCTCAACTATGGCTACACCTTC. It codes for CASSYGGGLNYGYTF.

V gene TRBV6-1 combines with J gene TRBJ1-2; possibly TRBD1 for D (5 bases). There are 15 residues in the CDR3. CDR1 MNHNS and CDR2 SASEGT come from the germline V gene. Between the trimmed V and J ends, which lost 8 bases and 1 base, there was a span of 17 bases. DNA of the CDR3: TGTGCCAGCTCGGAAGGGGAGAGCTTTAACTATGGCTACACCTTC. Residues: CASSEGESFNYGYTF.

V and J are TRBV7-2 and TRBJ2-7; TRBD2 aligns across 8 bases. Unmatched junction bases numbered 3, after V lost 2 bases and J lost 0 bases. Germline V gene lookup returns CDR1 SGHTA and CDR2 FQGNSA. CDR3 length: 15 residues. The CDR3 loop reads CASSLSSGLSYEQYF. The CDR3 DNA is TGTGCCAGCAGCTTATCTAGCGGGCTCTCCTACGAGCAGTACTTC.

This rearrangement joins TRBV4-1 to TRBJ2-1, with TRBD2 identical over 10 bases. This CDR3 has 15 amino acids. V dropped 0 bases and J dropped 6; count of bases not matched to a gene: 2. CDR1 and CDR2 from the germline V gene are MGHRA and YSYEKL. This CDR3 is CASSQESGRANEQFF. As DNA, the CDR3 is TGCGCCAGCAGCCAAGAGAGCGGGAGGGCCAATGAGCAGTTCTTC.